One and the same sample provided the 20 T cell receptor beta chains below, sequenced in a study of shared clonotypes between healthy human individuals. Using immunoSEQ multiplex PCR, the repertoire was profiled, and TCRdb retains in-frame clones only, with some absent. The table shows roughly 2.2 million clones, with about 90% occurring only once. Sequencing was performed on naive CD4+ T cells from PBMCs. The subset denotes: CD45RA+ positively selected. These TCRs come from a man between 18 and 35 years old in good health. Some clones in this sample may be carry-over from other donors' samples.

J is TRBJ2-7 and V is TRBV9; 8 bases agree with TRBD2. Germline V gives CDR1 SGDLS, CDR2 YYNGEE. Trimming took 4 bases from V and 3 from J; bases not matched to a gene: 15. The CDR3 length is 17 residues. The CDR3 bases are TGTGCCAGCAGCCCAGGTTTCCCGGGAGGGCCTGTCTACGAGCAGTACTTC. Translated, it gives CASSPGFPGGPVYEQYF.

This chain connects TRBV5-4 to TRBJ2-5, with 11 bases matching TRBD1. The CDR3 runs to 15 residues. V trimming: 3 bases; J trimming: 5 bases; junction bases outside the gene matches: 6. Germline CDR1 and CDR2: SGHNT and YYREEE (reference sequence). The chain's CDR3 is CASSSDRGQWETQYF. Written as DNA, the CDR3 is TGTGCCAGCAGCTCGGACAGGGGGCAATGGGAGACCCAGTACTTC.

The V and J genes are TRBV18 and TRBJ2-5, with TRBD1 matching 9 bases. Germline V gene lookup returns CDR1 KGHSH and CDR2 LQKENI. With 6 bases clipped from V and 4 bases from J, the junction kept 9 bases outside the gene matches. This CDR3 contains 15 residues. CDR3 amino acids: CASSGGTGKGETQYF. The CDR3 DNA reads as TGTGCCAGCTCGGGCGGGACAGGGAAAGGAGAGACCCAGTACTTC.

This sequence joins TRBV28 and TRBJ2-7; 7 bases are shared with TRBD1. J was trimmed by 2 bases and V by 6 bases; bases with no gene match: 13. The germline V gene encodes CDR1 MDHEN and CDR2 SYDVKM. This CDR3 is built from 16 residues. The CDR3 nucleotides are TGTGCCAGCAGCCAAAAGAGGGACAGCACGACCTACGAGCAGTACTTC. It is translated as CASSQKRDSTTYEQYF.

CDR3 bases: TGTGCCAGCAGCTTCCCCGGGACCGGGGAGCTGTTTTTT. Protein product: CASSFPGTGELFF. The rearrangement links TRBV6-5 to TRBJ2-2; D is ambiguous. The CDR3 runs 13 residues. V lost 6 bases and J lost 5, with 10 bases in between. Germline V CDR1 and CDR2: MNHEY, SVGAGI.

CDR3 region: CASSETGTGHTDTQYF. In DNA, the CDR3 is TGTGCCAGCAGCGAAACCGGGACAGGACACACAGATACGCAGTATTTT. V is TRBV9 and J is TRBJ2-3; 8 nucleotides agree with TRBD1. Trimming at V came to 3 bases and at J to 2 bases, leaving 8 bases not matched to a gene. The CDR3 has 16 amino acids. Looked up from germline, CDR1 is SGDLS and CDR2 is YYNGEE. Complete variable domain (other parts from reference TRBV9 and TRBJ2-3): DSGVTQTPKHLITATGQRVTLRCSPRSGDLSVYWYQQSLDQGLQFLIQYYNGEERAKGNILERFSAQQFPDLHSELNLSSLELGDSALYFCASSETGTGHTDTQYFGPGTRLTVL.

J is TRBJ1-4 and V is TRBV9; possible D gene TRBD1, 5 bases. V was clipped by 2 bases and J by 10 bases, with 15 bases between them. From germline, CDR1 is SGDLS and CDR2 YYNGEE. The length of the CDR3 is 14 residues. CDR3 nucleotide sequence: TGTGCCAGCAGCGTCCGCAGGGAGGGCGGAAAACTGTTTTTT. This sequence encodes CASSVRREGGKLFF.

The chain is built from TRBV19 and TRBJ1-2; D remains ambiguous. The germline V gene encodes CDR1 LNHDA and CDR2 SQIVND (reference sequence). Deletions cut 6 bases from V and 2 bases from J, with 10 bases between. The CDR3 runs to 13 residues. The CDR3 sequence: CASSLGSNYGYTF. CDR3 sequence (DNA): TGTGCCAGTAGCCTGGGGTCGAACTATGGCTACACCTTC.

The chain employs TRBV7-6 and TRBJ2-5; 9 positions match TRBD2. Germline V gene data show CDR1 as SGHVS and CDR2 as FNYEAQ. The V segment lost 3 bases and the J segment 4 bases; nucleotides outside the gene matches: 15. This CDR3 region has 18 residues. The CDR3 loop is CASSFAAGEGSGRETQYF. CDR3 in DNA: TGTGCCAGCAGCTTTGCGGCTGGGGAAGGTAGCGGGAGAGAGACCCAGTACTTC.

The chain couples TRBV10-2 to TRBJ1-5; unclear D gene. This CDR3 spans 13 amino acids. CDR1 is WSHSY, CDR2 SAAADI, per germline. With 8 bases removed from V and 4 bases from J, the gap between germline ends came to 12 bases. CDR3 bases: TGCGCCAGCGGGCAGGTGCTTAATCAGCCCCAGCATTTT. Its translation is CASGQVLNQPQHF.

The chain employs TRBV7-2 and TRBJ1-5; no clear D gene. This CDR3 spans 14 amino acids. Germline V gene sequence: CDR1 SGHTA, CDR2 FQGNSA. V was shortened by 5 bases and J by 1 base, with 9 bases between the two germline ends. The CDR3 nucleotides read TGTGCCAGCAGCCTATACCGGAGCAATCAGCCCCAGCATTTT. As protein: CASSLYRSNQPQHF. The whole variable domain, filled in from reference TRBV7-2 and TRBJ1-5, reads GAGVSQSPSNKVTEKGKDVELRCDPISGHTALYWYRQSLGQGLEFLIYFQGNSAPDKSGLPSDRFSAERTGGSVSTLTIQRTQQEDSAVYLCASSLYRSNQPQHFGDGTRLSIL.

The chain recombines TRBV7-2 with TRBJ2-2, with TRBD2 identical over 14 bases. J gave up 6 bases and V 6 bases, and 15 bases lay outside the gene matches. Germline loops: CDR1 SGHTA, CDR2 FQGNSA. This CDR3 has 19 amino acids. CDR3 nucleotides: TGTGCCAGCAGACTAGGAGCTTCGACTAGCGGGAGGGCCGCCGGGGAGCTGTTTTTT. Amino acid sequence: CASRLGASTSGRAAGELFF.

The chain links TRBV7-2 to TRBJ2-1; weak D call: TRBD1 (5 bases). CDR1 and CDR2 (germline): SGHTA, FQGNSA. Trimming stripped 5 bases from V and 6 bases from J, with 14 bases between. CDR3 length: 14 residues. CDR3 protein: CASSLQGIGNEQFF. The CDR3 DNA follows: TGTGCCAGCAGCCTTCAGGGTATTGGCAATGAGCAGTTCTTC.

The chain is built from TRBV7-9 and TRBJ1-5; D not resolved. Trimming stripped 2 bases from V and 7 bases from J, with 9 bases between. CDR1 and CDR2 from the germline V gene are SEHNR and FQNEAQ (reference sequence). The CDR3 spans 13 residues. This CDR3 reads CASSLIVGQPQHF. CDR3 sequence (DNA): TGTGCCAGCAGCTTAATTGTCGGGCAGCCCCAGCATTTT.

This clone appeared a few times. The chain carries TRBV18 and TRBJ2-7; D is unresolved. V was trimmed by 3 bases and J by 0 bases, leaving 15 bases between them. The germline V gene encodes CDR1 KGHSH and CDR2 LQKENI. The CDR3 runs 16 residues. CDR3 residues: CASSPVLPVISYEQYF. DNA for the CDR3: TGTGCCAGCTCACCGGTACTACCTGTCATCTCCTACGAGCAGTACTTC.

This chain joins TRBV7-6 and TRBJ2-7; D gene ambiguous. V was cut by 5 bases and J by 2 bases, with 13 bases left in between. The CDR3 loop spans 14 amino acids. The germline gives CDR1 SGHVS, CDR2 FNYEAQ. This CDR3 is CASSRKEAAYEQYF. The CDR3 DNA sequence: TGTGCCAGCAGCCGAAAAGAGGCAGCCTACGAGCAGTACTTC.

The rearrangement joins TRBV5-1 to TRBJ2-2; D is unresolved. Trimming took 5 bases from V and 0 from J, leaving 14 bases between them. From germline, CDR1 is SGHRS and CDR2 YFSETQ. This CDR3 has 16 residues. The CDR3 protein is CASSKDMASNTGELFF. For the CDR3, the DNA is TGCGCCAGCAGTAAGGATATGGCATCGAACACCGGGGAGCTGTTTTTT.

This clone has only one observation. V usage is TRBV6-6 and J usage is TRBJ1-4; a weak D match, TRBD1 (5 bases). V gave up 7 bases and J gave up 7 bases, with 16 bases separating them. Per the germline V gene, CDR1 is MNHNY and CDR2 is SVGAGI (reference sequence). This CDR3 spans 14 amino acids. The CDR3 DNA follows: TGTGCCAGCACCACGGGGGGTTGGGGTGAAAAACTGTTTTTT. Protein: CASTTGGWGEKLFF.

The CDR3 here is CASSPRDPYNEQFF. The CDR3 nucleotides read TGTGCCAGCAGCCCGCGGGACCCATACAATGAGCAGTTCTTC. V gene TRBV7-9 combines with J gene TRBJ2-1, with D possibly TRBD2 on 6 matching bases. Germline V lookup: CDR1 SEHNR, CDR2 FQNEAQ (reference sequence). V gave up 5 bases and J gave up 4 bases, with 12 bases separating them. This CDR3 has 14 amino acids.

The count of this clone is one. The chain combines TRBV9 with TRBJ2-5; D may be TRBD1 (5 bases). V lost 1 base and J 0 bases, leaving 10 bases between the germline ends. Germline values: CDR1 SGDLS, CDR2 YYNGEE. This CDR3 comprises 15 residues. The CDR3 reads CASSVSSGNQETQYF. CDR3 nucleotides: TGTGCCAGCAGCGTATCGTCAGGGAACCAAGAGACCCAGTACTTC.